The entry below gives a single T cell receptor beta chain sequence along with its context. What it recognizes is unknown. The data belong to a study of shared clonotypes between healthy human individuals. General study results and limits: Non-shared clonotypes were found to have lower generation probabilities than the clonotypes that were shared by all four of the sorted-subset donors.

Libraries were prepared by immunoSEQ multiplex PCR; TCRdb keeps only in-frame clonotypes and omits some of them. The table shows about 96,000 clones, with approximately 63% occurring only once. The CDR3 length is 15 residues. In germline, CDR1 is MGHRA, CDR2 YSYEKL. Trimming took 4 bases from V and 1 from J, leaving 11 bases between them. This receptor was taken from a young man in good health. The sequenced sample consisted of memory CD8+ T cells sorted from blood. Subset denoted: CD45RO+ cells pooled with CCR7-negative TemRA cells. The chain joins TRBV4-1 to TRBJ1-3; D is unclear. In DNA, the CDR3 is TGCGCCAGCAGCCCCGAAACGGGATCTGGAAACACCATATATTTT. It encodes CASSPETGSGNTIYF.